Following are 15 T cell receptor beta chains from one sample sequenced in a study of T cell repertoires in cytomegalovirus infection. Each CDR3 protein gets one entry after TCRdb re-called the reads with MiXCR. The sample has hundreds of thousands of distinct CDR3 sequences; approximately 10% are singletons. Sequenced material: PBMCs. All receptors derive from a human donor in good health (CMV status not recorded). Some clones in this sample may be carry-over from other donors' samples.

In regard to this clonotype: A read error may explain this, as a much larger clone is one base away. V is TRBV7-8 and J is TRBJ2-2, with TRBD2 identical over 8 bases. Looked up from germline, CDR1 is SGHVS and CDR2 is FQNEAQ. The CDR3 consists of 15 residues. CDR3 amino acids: CASTPVGGGTGGLFF. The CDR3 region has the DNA TGTGCCAGCACCCCCGTCGGGGGGGGGACCGGGGGGCTGTTTTTT.

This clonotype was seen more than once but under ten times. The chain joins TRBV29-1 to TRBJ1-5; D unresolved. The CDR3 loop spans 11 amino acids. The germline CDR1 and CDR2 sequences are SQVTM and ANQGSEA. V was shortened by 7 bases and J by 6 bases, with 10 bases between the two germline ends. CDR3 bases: TGCAGCGAGGTCCGAAGTCAGCCCCAGCATTTT. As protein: CSEVRSQPQHF.

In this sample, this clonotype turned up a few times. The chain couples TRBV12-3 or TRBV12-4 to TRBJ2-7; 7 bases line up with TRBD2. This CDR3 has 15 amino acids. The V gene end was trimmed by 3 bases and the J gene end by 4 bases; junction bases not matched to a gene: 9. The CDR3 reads CASSFSAGDHYEQYF. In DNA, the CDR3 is TGTGCCAGCAGTTTCAGCGCGGGGGACCATTACGAGCAGTACTTC.

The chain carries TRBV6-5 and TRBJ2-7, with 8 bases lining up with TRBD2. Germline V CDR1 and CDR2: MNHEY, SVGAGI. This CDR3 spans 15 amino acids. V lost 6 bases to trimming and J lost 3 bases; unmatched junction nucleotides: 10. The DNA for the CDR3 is TGTGCCAGCAGACTTGTAGCGGGGCCCAACTACGAGCAGTACTTC. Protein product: CASRLVAGPNYEQYF.

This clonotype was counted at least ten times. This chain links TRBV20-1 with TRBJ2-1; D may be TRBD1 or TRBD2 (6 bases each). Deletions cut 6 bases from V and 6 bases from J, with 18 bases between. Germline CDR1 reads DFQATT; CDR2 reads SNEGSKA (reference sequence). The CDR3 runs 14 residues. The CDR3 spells CSAKGGSFPNEQFF. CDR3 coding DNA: TGCAGTGCGAAAGGGGGGAGTTTTCCCAATGAGCAGTTCTTC.

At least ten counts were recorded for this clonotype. CDR3 DNA: TGCGCCAGCAACAGACAGGACGGCCAGGACACTGAAGCTTTCTTT. It encodes CASNRQDGQDTEAFF. The V and J genes are TRBV5-1 and TRBJ1-1; D is possibly TRBD1 (6 bases). CDR3 size: 15 residues. Trimming took off 6 bases at V and 3 bases at J, with 18 bases between the two ends. Germline V gives CDR1 SGHRS, CDR2 YFSETQ.

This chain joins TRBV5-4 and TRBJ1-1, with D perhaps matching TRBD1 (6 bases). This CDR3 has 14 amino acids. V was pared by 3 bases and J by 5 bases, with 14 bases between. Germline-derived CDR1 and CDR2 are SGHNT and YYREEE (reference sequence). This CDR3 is CASSSGGGRTEAFF. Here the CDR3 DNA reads TGTGCCAGCAGCTCGGGTGGGGGCAGGACTGAAGCTTTCTTT. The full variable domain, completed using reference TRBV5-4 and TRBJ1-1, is ETGVTQSPTHLIKTRGQQVTLRCSSQSGHNTVSWYQQALGQGPQFIFQYYREEENGRGNFPPRFSGLQFPNYSSELNVNALELDDSALYLCASSSGGGRTEAFFGQGTRLTVV.

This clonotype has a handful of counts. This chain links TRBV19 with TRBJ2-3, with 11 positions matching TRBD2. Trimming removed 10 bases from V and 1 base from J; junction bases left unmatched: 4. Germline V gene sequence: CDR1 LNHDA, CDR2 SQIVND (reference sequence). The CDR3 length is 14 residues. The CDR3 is CATMGLAGTDTQYF. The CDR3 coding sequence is TGTGCCACCATGGGACTAGCGGGCACAGATACGCAGTATTTT.

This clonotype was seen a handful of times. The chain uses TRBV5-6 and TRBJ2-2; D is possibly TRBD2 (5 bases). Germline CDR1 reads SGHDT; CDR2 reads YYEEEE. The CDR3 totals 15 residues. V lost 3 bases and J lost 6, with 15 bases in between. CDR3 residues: CASSWGVVAPGELFF. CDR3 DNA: TGTGCCAGCAGCTGGGGTGTGGTAGCGCCCGGGGAGCTGTTTTTT.

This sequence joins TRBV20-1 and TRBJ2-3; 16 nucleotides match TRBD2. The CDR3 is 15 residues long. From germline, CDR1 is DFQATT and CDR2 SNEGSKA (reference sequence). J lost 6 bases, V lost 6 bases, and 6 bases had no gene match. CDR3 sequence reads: CSAPGLAGGPDTQYF. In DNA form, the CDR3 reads TGCAGTGCCCCGGGACTAGCGGGGGGGCCCGATACGCAGTATTTT.

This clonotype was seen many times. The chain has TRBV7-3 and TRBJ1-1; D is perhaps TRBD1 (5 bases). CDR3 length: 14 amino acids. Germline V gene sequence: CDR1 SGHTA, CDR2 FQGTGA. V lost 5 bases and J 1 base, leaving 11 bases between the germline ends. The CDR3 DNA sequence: TGTGCCAGCAGCCGGTCTGGGGGGAACACTGAAGCTTTCTTT. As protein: CASSRSGGNTEAFF. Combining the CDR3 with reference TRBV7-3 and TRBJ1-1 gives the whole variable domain GAGVSQTPSNKVTEKGKYVELRCDPISGHTALYWYRQSLGQGPEFLIYFQGTGAADDSGLPNDRFFAVRPEGSVSTLKIQRTERGDSAVYLCASSRSGGNTEAFFGQGTRLTVV.

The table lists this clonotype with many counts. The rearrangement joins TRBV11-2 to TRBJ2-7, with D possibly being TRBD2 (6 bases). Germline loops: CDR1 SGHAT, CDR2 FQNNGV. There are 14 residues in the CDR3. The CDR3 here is CASGSLSGFYEQYF. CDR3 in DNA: TGTGCAAGCGGGTCCCTCTCTGGTTTCTACGAGCAGTACTTC.

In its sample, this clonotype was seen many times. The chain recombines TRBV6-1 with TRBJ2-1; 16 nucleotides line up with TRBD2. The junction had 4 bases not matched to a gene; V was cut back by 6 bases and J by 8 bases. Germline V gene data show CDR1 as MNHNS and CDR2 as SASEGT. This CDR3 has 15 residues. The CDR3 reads CASSRGTSGRDEQFF. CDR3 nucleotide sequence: TGTGCCAGCAGCCGGGGGACTAGCGGGAGGGATGAGCAGTTCTTC.

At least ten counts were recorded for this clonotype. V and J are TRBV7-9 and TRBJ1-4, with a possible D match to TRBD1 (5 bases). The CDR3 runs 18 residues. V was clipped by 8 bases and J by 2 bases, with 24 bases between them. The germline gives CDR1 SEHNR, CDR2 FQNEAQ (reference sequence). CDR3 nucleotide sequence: TGTGCCAGCGAACCCTCCGGGACGAGGTTTACGACTAATGAAAAACTGTTTTTT. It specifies CASEPSGTRFTTNEKLFF.

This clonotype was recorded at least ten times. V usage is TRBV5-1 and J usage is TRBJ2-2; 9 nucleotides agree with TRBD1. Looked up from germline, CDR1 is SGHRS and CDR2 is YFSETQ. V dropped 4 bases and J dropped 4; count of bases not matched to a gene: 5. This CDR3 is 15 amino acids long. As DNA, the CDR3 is TGCGCCAGCAGCCCCGGACAGGGGTTCACCGGGGAGCTGTTTTTT. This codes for CASSPGQGFTGELFF.